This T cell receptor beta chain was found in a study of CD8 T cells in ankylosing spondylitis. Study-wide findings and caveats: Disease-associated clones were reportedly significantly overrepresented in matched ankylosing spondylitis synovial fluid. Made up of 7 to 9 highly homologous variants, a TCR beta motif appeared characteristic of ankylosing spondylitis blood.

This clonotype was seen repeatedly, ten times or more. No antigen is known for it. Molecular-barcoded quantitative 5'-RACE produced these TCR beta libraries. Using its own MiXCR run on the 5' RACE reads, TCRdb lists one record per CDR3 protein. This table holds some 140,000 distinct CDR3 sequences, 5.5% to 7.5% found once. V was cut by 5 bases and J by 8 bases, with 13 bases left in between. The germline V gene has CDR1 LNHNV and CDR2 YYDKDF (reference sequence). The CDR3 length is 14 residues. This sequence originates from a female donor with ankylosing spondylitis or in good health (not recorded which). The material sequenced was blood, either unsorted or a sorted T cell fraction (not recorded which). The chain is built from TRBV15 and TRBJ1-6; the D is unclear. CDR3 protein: CATSSRGTDSPLHF. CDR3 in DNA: TGTGCCACCAGCTCTCGGGGAACGGATTCACCCCTCCACTTT. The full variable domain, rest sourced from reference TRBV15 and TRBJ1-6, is DAMVIQNPRYQVTQFGKPVTLSCSQTLNHNVMYWYQQKSSQAPKLLFHYYDKDFNNEADTPDNFQSRRPNTSFCFLDIRSPGLGDTAMYLCATSSRGTDSPLHFGNGTRLTVT.